This passage covers 28 T cell receptor beta chains from one sample sequenced in a study of T cells expressing NK-cell markers. TCRdb reanalyzed the 5' RACE reads, giving one entry per CDR3 protein sequence and no DNA. The sample holds about 390,000 distinct CDR3 sequences. The source material was blood T cells: a sorted CD56 or NKG2C T cell subset, CD4+ or CD8+ T cells, or bulk PBMC T cells (not recorded which). These receptors all stem from a woman between 45 and 60 years old in good health.

The gene calls are TRBV7-2 and TRBJ1-6; no DNA is available, so the TRBD1 call from TCRdb remains unchecked. The CDR3 has 18 residues. Per germline, CDR1 SGHTA and CDR2 FQGNSA. This chain's CDR3 is CASSLDGLGLGDNSPLHF.

V gene TRBV18 combines with J gene TRBJ2-1; the TRBD2 assignment by TCRdb is unverifiable without DNA. This CDR3 has 15 residues. CDR1 is KGHSH and CDR2 is LQKENI in the germline V gene. The CDR3 sequence: CASSPPRLASNEQFF.

The chain has TRBV27 and TRBJ1-1; TCRdb lists TRBD1, though no DNA is available to test this call. Germline V gives CDR1 MNHEY, CDR2 SMNVEV (reference sequence). The CDR3 spans 14 residues. The CDR3 sequence is CASSMTGVNTEAFF.

V and J are TRBV11-2 and TRBJ2-1; TCRdb reports TRBD2, a call that lacks DNA to check it against. In germline, CDR1 is SGHAT, CDR2 FQNNGV. The CDR3 contains 16 residues. CDR3 loop: CASSPLRSGRGNEQFF.

J is TRBJ2-3 and V is TRBV29-1; the D call of TRBD2 rests on TCRdb alone, since no DNA is present to check it. The CDR3 contains 16 residues. CDR1 is SQVTM and CDR2 is ANQGSEA in the germline V gene. The CDR3 is CSVEGPDSGRTDTQYF.

The chain couples TRBV5-1 to TRBJ2-2; TCRdb gives TRBD1 as the D gene, but with no DNA this cannot be confirmed. The CDR3 runs 14 residues. Per germline, CDR1 SGHRS and CDR2 YFSETQ. CDR3 sequence reads: CASRGGKGTGELFF.

The chain uses TRBV28 and TRBJ2-3; with no DNA, the TCRdb D assignment of TRBD2 cannot be verified. The length of the CDR3 is 16 residues. The germline V gene has CDR1 MDHEN and CDR2 SYDVKM. The CDR3: CASSFPRLASLDTQYF.

This sequence joins TRBV29-1 and TRBJ2-7; TCRdb reports TRBD1, a call that lacks DNA to check it against. This CDR3 has 12 residues. Germline V gives CDR1 SQVTM, CDR2 ANQGSEA. The CDR3 reads CSVEAGHVRRYF.

The chain recombines TRBV12-3 or TRBV12-4 with TRBJ2-1. This CDR3 is built from 13 residues. CDR3 in amino acids: CASSKGTNNEQFF.

The J gene is TRBJ2-5, the V gene TRBV6-5; TCRdb's D gene call, TRBD2, goes unchecked for lack of DNA. Germline loops: CDR1 MNHEY, CDR2 SVGAGI. This CDR3 is built from 15 residues. CDR3 residues: CASSYQPGLGGTQYF.

The chain employs TRBV20-1 and TRBJ2-1; the TRBD2 assignment by TCRdb is unverifiable without DNA. Germline CDR1 is DFQATT and CDR2 is SNEGSKA (reference sequence). The CDR3 has 17 amino acids. CDR3 protein: CSARSRTSGSGYNEQFF.

The V and J genes are TRBV7-9 and TRBJ2-1; checking the TCRdb D call of TRBD2 is not possible without DNA. The CDR3 loop spans 14 amino acids. Per germline, CDR1 SEHNR and CDR2 FQNEAQ (reference sequence). The CDR3 here is CASSLPSVFNEQFF.

This chain joins TRBV9 and TRBJ1-2. Germline CDR1 and CDR2: SGDLS and YYNGEE. CDR3 length: 12 residues. The CDR3 loop is CASSVNNYGYTF. Full variable domain (missing parts from reference TRBV9 and TRBJ1-2): DSGVTQTPKHLITATGQRVTLRCSPRSGDLSVYWYQQSLDQGLQFLIQYYNGEERAKGNILERFSAQQFPDLHSELNLSSLELGDSALYFCASSVNNYGYTFGSGTRLTVV.

The chain recombines TRBV4-1 with TRBJ2-5; the TCRdb call, TRBD2, lacks DNA for checking. Looked up from germline, CDR1 is MGHRA and CDR2 is YSYEKL. CDR3 length: 14 residues. The CDR3 loop is CASSQEPRPETQYF.

The chain links TRBV4-1 to TRBJ1-2; TCRdb names TRBD1, which stays unverified in the absence of DNA. CDR1 is MGHRA, CDR2 YSYEKL, per germline. This CDR3 region has 15 residues. The CDR3 region is CASSQEQGTDYGYTF.

The CDR3 is CASSRGQSDTQYF. The V and J genes are TRBV14 and TRBJ2-3; the D call of TRBD1 rests on TCRdb alone, since no DNA is present to check it. Germline V gene sequence: CDR1 SGHDN, CDR2 FVKESK. The CDR3 has 13 amino acids.

This rearrangement joins TRBV10-3 to TRBJ2-5; TCRdb's D call of TRBD2 is untestable without DNA. Per the germline V gene, CDR1 is ENHRY and CDR2 is SYGVKD. The CDR3 is made up of 18 amino acids. CDR3 in amino acids: CAISEIGRASGIQETQYF.

This chain joins TRBV11-2 and TRBJ1-2; the D call of TRBD1 rests on TCRdb alone, since no DNA is present to check it. The CDR3 spans 12 residues. The V gene's germline CDR1 is SGHAT and CDR2 FQNNGV. CDR3 region: CASRHRELGYTF.

The chain combines TRBV5-8 with TRBJ2-1; TCRdb gives TRBD2 as the D gene, but with no DNA this cannot be confirmed. This CDR3 is built from 17 residues. Germline V lookup: CDR1 SGHTS, CDR2 YDEGEE. Here the CDR3 reads CASSLGLAEPGDNEQFF.

The chain has TRBV20-1 and TRBJ2-1; the D call of TRBD1 rests on TCRdb alone, since no DNA is present to check it. The CDR3 covers 16 residues. Germline V CDR1 and CDR2: DFQATT, SNEGSKA (reference sequence). Here the CDR3 reads CSAQTSRGSSYNEQFF.

V gene TRBV6-5 combines with J gene TRBJ1-1; TCRdb's D call of TRBD1 is untestable without DNA. This CDR3 spans 16 amino acids. CDR1 and CDR2 (germline): MNHEY, SVGAGI. CDR3: CASSYTPGEGDTEAFF.

The V gene is TRBV27, the J gene TRBJ2-7; TCRdb's assignment of TRBD1 cannot be checked, as there is no DNA. The CDR3 spans 16 residues. Germline-derived CDR1 and CDR2 are MNHEY and SMNVEV (reference sequence). The CDR3 reads CALLSRRDRESYEQYF.

The chain recombines TRBV29-1 with TRBJ2-5; as DNA is missing, the TRBD1 call by TCRdb cannot be tested. CDR3 size: 12 residues. The germline V gene encodes CDR1 SQVTM and CDR2 ANQGSEA. CDR3 residues: CSVLRGGETQYF.

The chain combines TRBV5-1 with TRBJ2-1. Germline V gene lookup returns CDR1 SGHRS and CDR2 YFSETQ. This CDR3 is built from 13 residues. CDR3 protein: CASSLRPDNEQFF.

The V call is TRBV20-1, the J call TRBJ1-6; TCRdb's assignment of TRBD1 cannot be checked, as there is no DNA. The CDR3 is 12 residues long. From germline, CDR1 is DFQATT and CDR2 SNEGSKA (reference sequence). The CDR3 loop is CSSGTESSPLHF.

V gene TRBV7-7 combines with J gene TRBJ2-1; TCRdb indicates TRBD1, and absent DNA this call remains unverified. In germline, CDR1 is SSHAT, CDR2 FNYEAQ (reference sequence). This CDR3 region has 16 residues. The CDR3 reads CASSLLGRGSYNEQFF.

The rearrangement uses TRBV20-1 and TRBJ2-7; TCRdb selects TRBD2, and the lack of DNA leaves this call unchecked. The CDR3 runs 16 residues. Germline-derived CDR1 and CDR2 are DFQATT and SNEGSKA (reference sequence). The CDR3 is CSAVGLAGGLSYEQYF.

J is TRBJ2-5 and V is TRBV12-3 or TRBV12-4; TCRdb designates TRBD1, a call that cannot be tested without DNA. The CDR3 extends over 14 amino acids. This CDR3 reads CASSRGDTRETQYF.